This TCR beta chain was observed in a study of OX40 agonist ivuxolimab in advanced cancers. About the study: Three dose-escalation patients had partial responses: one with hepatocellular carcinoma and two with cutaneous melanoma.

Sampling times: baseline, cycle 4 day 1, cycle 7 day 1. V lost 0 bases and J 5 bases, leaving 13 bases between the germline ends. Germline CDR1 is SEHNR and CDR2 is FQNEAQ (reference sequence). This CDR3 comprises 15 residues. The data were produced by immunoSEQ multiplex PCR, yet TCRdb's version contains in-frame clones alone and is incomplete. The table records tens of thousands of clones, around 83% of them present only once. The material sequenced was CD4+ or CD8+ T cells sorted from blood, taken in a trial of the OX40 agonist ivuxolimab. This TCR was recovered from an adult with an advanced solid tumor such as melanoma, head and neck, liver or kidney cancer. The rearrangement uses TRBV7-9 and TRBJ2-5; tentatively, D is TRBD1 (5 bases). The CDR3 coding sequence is TGTGCCAGCAGCTTAGCTTTTGCAGGGATGGAGACCCAGTACTTC. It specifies CASSLAFAGMETQYF.